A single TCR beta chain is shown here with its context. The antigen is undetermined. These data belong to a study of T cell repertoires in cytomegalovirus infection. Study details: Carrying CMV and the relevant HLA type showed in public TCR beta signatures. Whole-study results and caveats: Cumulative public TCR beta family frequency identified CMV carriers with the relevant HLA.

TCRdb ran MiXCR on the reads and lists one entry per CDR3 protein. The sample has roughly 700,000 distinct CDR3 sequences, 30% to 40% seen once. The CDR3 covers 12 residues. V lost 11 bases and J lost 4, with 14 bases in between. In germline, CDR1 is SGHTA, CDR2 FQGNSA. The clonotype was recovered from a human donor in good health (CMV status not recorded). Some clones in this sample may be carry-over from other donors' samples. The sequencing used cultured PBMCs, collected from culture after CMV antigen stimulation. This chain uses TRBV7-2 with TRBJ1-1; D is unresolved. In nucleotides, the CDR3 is TGTGCCGTATCACCGCGGGGCACTGAAGCTTTCTTT. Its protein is CAVSPRGTEAFF.